Listed below are T cell receptor beta chains from one sample, sequenced in a study of human T cells and chemical hapten exposure. Using its own MiXCR run on the RACE reads, TCRdb lists one record per CDR3 protein. The table has tens of thousands of distinct CDR3 sequences, around 15% seen once. The sequenced sample was whole blood, obtained in connection with sensitization to the hapten diphenylcyclopropenone (DPC). Receptors were obtained from a woman aged 45 to 65 with alopecia areata. Some clones in this sample may be carry-over from other donors' samples. Each CDR3 is given with its conserved first and last residue. Fields, in order: clone size, J gene, V gene, D gene, CDR3 DNA, CDR3 protein. D genes are given only for firm matches. Only some rows state a clone size, as once, few, many or a class for expanded clones.

clone size: few; J gene: TRBJ1-1; V gene: TRBV9; D gene: -; CDR3 DNA: TGTGCCAGCAGCGGGCCAGATTTGCACACTGAAGCTTTCTTT; CDR3 protein: CASSGPDLHTEAFF
clone size: few; J gene: TRBJ2-1; V gene: TRBV29-1; D gene: -; CDR3 DNA: TGCAGCGCTTCCCGGCGGGCCCCTGGTGAGCAGTTCTTC; CDR3 protein: CSASRRAPGEQFF
clone size: many; J gene: TRBJ1-1; V gene: TRBV12-3/TRBV12-4; D gene: -; CDR3 DNA: TGTGCCAGCAACCCAACACGGAACACTGAAGCTTTCTTT; CDR3 protein: CASNPTRNTEAFF
clone size: -; J gene: TRBJ1-3; V gene: TRBV7-9; D gene: -; CDR3 DNA: TGTGCCAGCAGCCCCAGCGCCGGTAACACCATATATTTT; CDR3 protein: CASSPSAGNTIYF
clone size: -; J gene: TRBJ2-3; V gene: TRBV4-3; D gene: -; CDR3 DNA: TGCGCCAGTACTAGCATATCAGATACGCAGTATTTT; CDR3 protein: CASTSISDTQYF
clone size: -; J gene: TRBJ2-3; V gene: TRBV7-2; D gene: -; CDR3 DNA: TGTGCCAGCAGCTCCGGTTATACGCAGTATTTT; CDR3 protein: CASSSGYTQYF
clone size: few; J gene: TRBJ2-3; V gene: TRBV7-2; D gene: -; CDR3 DNA: TGTGCCAGCAGCTCGACGGGAGTTCGCGCAGATACGCAGTATTTT; CDR3 protein: CASSSTGVRADTQYF
clone size: -; J gene: TRBJ1-5; V gene: TRBV28; D gene: -; CDR3 DNA: TGTGCCAGCAGTTTAGGGCAGCACGAGCCCCAGCATTTT; CDR3 protein: CASSLGQHEPQHF
clone size: few; J gene: TRBJ2-1; V gene: TRBV4-1; D gene: -; CDR3 DNA: TGCGCCAGCAGCCAAGATGACGCCCAGTTCTACAATGAGCAGTTCTTC; CDR3 protein: CASSQDDAQFYNEQFF
clone size: -; J gene: TRBJ2-1; V gene: TRBV12-3/TRBV12-4; D gene: -; CDR3 DNA: TGTGCCAGCAGTTTAGATCCTACGGTCCAGTTCTTC; CDR3 protein: CASSLDPTVQFF
clone size: -; J gene: TRBJ2-1; V gene: TRBV14; D gene: TRBD1; CDR3 DNA: TGTGCCAGCAGCCGACAGGGGGCGAACAATGAGCAGTTCTTC; CDR3 protein: CASSRQGANNEQFF
clone size: few; J gene: TRBJ2-2; V gene: TRBV4-1; D gene: -; CDR3 DNA: TGCGCCAGCAGCCAAGCCCGCGGGAAGACGAACACCGGGGAGCTGTTTTTT; CDR3 protein: CASSQARGKTNTGELFF
clone size: few; J gene: TRBJ2-1; V gene: TRBV7-9; D gene: -; CDR3 DNA: TGTGCCAGCAGCTATATAGCCTTACAGTGGGTCTTC; CDR3 protein: CASSYIALQWVF
clone size: few; J gene: TRBJ1-1; V gene: TRBV20-1; D gene: -; CDR3 DNA: TGCAGTGCTAGAGAGTGGGGCACTGAAGCTTTCTTT; CDR3 protein: CSAREWGTEAFF
clone size: -; J gene: TRBJ1-6; V gene: TRBV6-5; D gene: TRBD1; CDR3 DNA: TGTGCCAGCAGTTACGTGGCAGGGGGCATGGATTCACCCCTCCACTTT; CDR3 protein: CASSYVAGGMDSPLHF
clone size: few; J gene: TRBJ2-1; V gene: TRBV27; D gene: TRBD1; CDR3 DNA: TGTGCCAGCACCGACAGGGTCAGGAATGAGCAGTTCTTC; CDR3 protein: CASTDRVRNEQFF
clone size: -; J gene: TRBJ2-2; V gene: TRBV29-1; D gene: TRBD2; CDR3 DNA: TGCAGCGTTAATAGCGGGAGGACCACCGGGGAGCTGTTTTTT; CDR3 protein: CSVNSGRTTGELFF
clone size: few; J gene: TRBJ2-1; V gene: TRBV7-7; D gene: -; CDR3 DNA: TGTGCCAGCAGCTTAGCCCTGGGGACCGGTGAGCAGTTCTTC; CDR3 protein: CASSLALGTGEQFF
clone size: -; J gene: TRBJ2-1; V gene: TRBV6-1; D gene: TRBD2; CDR3 DNA: TGTGCCAGCAGTGAGGGACTAGCATACAATGAGCAGTTCTTC; CDR3 protein: CASSEGLAYNEQFF
clone size: -; J gene: TRBJ1-2; V gene: TRBV7-9; D gene: -; CDR3 DNA: TGTGCCAGCAGCCCAAACGTCCACGGCTATGGCTACACCTTC; CDR3 protein: CASSPNVHGYGYTF
clone size: -; J gene: TRBJ2-3; V gene: TRBV7-2; D gene: TRBD2; CDR3 DNA: TGTGCCAGCAGCCAGCTAGCGGCAAGAGCGGATACGCAGTATTTT; CDR3 protein: CASSQLAARADTQYF
clone size: medium-sized; J gene: TRBJ2-3; V gene: TRBV28; D gene: TRBD2; CDR3 DNA: TGTGCCAGCAGTCTCACTAGCGGCACAGATACGCAGTATTTT; CDR3 protein: CASSLTSGTDTQYF
clone size: many; J gene: TRBJ1-1; V gene: TRBV11-2; D gene: -; CDR3 DNA: TGTGCCAGCAGCCCGGCGGGGCCTCGGGGCACTGAAGCTTTCTTT; CDR3 protein: CASSPAGPRGTEAFF
clone size: few; J gene: TRBJ2-3; V gene: TRBV4-1; D gene: TRBD2; CDR3 DNA: TGCGCCAGCAGCCAAGCCTTCCGCGGGAGGAATAAAGATACGCAGTATTTT; CDR3 protein: CASSQAFRGRNKDTQYF
clone size: -; J gene: TRBJ1-1; V gene: TRBV28; D gene: TRBD1; CDR3 DNA: TGTGCCAGCAGCATGGGACAGGGGAACACTGAAGCTTTCTTT; CDR3 protein: CASSMGQGNTEAFF
clone size: many; J gene: TRBJ2-3; V gene: TRBV6-5; D gene: TRBD2; CDR3 DNA: TGTGCCAGCAGTTACGCCGGGACTAGCGGGAGGACAGATACGCAGTATTTT; CDR3 protein: CASSYAGTSGRTDTQYF
clone size: many; J gene: TRBJ1-1; V gene: TRBV29-1; D gene: -; CDR3 DNA: TGCAGCGTTGTACGGGGCGCGGACACTGAAGCTTTCTTT; CDR3 protein: CSVVRGADTEAFF
clone size: few; J gene: TRBJ2-3; V gene: TRBV10-3; D gene: -; CDR3 DNA: TGTGCCATCAGTGAGTCGGGCGGTAACACAGATACGCAGTATTTT; CDR3 protein: CAISESGGNTDTQYF
clone size: -; J gene: TRBJ2-7; V gene: TRBV4-1; D gene: TRBD2; CDR3 DNA: TGCGCCAGCAGGCCATGGGCGGGGGCCTACGAGCAGTACTTC; CDR3 protein: CASRPWAGAYEQYF
clone size: few; J gene: TRBJ2-5; V gene: TRBV11-2; D gene: -; CDR3 DNA: TGTGCCAGCAGCCCAGGGGTAACCCAGTACTTC; CDR3 protein: CASSPGVTQYF
clone size: many; J gene: TRBJ2-3; V gene: TRBV28; D gene: TRBD1; CDR3 DNA: TGTGCCAGCAGTCCCCAAACAGGGGGCATTTCCGATACGCAGTATTTT; CDR3 protein: CASSPQTGGISDTQYF
clone size: -; J gene: TRBJ2-1; V gene: TRBV14; D gene: TRBD2; CDR3 DNA: TGTGCCAGCAGCCAAGCGGGCGGGAGATCCTACAATGAGCAGTTCTTC; CDR3 protein: CASSQAGGRSYNEQFF
clone size: few; J gene: TRBJ2-7; V gene: TRBV5-1; D gene: -; CDR3 DNA: TGCGCCAGCAGCTCCGGGACGGCCAGCTACGAGCAGTACTTC; CDR3 protein: CASSSGTASYEQYF
clone size: -; J gene: TRBJ1-3; V gene: TRBV29-1; D gene: -; CDR3 DNA: TGCAGCGCAAGACCCTCTTTGCCCTCTGGAAACACCATATATTTT; CDR3 protein: CSARPSLPSGNTIYF
clone size: few; J gene: TRBJ2-1; V gene: TRBV3-1; D gene: TRBD2; CDR3 DNA: TGTGCCAGCAGCCTAACTAGCGGGACACGGTTCTTC; CDR3 protein: CASSLTSGTRFF
clone size: -; J gene: TRBJ1-1; V gene: TRBV20-1; D gene: -; CDR3 DNA: TGCAGTGCTAGAGGACACAGGAACACTGAAGCTTTCTTT; CDR3 protein: CSARGHRNTEAFF